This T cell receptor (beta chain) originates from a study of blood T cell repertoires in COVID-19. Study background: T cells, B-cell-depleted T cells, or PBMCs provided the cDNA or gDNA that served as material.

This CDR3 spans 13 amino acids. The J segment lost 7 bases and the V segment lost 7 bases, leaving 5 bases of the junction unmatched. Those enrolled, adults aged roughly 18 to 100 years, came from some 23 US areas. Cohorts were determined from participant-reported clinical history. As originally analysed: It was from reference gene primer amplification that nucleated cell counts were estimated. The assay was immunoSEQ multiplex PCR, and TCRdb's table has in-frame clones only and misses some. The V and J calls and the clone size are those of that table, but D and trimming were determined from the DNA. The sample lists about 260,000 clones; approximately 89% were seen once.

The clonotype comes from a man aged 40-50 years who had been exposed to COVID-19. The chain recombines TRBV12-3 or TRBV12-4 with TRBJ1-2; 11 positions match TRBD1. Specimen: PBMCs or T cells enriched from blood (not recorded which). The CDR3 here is CASTPDRGLGYTF. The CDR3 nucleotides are TGTGCCAGCACTCCGGACAGGGGGCTTGGCTACACCTTC.